This T cell receptor beta chain appears in the sequencing data of a study of blood T cell repertoires in COVID-19. Study information: Donors in the United States, Italy and Spain gave samples during acute or convalescent COVID-19.

How the authors handled the data: Counts of nucleated cells, estimated from reference gene primer amplification, were obtained. Sequenced by immunoSEQ multiplex PCR; TCRdb stores in-frame clones only, minus some. For V, J and clone size, that table is used; D and trimming come from the DNA. The table includes under 70,000 clones, over 75% detected once. This CDR3 region has 15 residues. V lost 3 bases and J 3 bases, leaving 15 bases between the germline ends. CDR1 and CDR2 from the germline V gene are KGHSH and LQKENI. This chain links TRBV18 with TRBJ2-7, with a weak D call TRBD2 (6 bases). The sequenced sample was peripheral blood. This sequence originates from a man in his fifties or sixties with acute or convalescent COVID-19. CDR3 sequence (DNA): TGTGCCAGCTCACCGACGGCGGGAATAGGCTACGAGCAGTACTTC. Its translation: CASSPTAGIGYEQYF.